Listed below are T cell receptor beta chains from one sample, sequenced in a study of T-cell memory formation after mild COVID-19. In TCRdb, the 5' RACE reads were re-called with MiXCR into one record per CDR3 protein. Of tens of thousands of distinct CDR3 sequences in the sample, 13% are singletons; the top ten hold around 27%. The material sequenced was PBMCs or a T cell subset sorted from them (not recorded which). All receptors come from an adult woman who had mild COVID-19 (a few samples of this study predate the infection). Cell type and time point are not known. CDR3s include the opening cysteine and the closing phenylalanine or tryptophan. D genes are given only for firm matches. Clone size is given for some rows only: seen once, a few or many times, or a class if the clone is expanded.

d_call: NA
j_call: TRBJ2-1
v_call: TRBV2
clone_size: NA
cdr3_nt: TGTGCCAGCAGTGAAGCGGAGGCCGGAGGGGGGAAGGATGAGCAGTTCTTC
cdr3_aa: CASSEAEAGGGKDEQFF

d_call: NA
j_call: TRBJ2-1
v_call: TRBV12-3/TRBV12-4
clone_size: once
cdr3_nt: TGTGCCAGCAGTTTCCCCAGGGACGCCCACAATGAGCAGTTCTTC
cdr3_aa: CASSFPRDAHNEQFF

d_call: TRBD2
j_call: TRBJ2-1
v_call: TRBV7-2
clone_size: NA
cdr3_nt: TGTGCCAGCAGCTTGTGGGGGGGGAGCTCCTACAATGAGCAGTTCTTC
cdr3_aa: CASSLWGGSSYNEQFF

d_call: NA
j_call: TRBJ2-2
v_call: TRBV12-3/TRBV12-4
clone_size: many
cdr3_nt: TGTGCCAGCAATCCCCCATTAGCGAGGACGAACACCGGGGAGCTGTTTTTT
cdr3_aa: CASNPPLARTNTGELFF

d_call: NA
j_call: TRBJ2-7
v_call: TRBV5-5
clone_size: NA
cdr3_nt: TGTGCCAGCAGCTTGGACAGCCCCTCCTACGAGCAGTACTTC
cdr3_aa: CASSLDSPSYEQYF

d_call: NA
j_call: TRBJ2-2
v_call: TRBV4-3
clone_size: NA
cdr3_nt: TGCGCCAGCAGCCAAGGAGGGGGGTCCGGGGAGCTGTTTTTT
cdr3_aa: CASSQGGGSGELFF

d_call: TRBD1
j_call: TRBJ1-2
v_call: TRBV9
clone_size: few
cdr3_nt: TGTGCCAGCAGCGCGGGGACAGGGAACTATGGCTACACCTTC
cdr3_aa: CASSAGTGNYGYTF

d_call: TRBD1
j_call: TRBJ2-7
v_call: TRBV7-9
clone_size: few
cdr3_nt: TGTGCCAGCAGCTCGACAGGGATACTCTCCTACGAGCAGTACTTC
cdr3_aa: CASSSTGILSYEQYF

d_call: NA
j_call: TRBJ2-7
v_call: TRBV20-1
clone_size: many
cdr3_nt: TGCAGTGCTCTGACAGGGAGGAGCTCCTACGAGCAGTACTTC
cdr3_aa: CSALTGRSSYEQYF

d_call: TRBD1
j_call: TRBJ2-7
v_call: TRBV4-3
clone_size: NA
cdr3_nt: TGCGCCAGCAGCCCGGCGACAGGGAACAACTACGAGCAGTACTTC
cdr3_aa: CASSPATGNNYEQYF

d_call: TRBD2
j_call: TRBJ2-7
v_call: TRBV20-1
clone_size: NA
cdr3_nt: TGCAGTGCTACTACACTAGCGGTCCCCTACGAGCAGTACTTC
cdr3_aa: CSATTLAVPYEQYF

d_call: TRBD2
j_call: TRBJ2-6
v_call: TRBV7-3
clone_size: NA
cdr3_nt: TGTGCCAGCAGCTCCCGCTTGCGGGGGACTACTGGGGCCAACGTCCTGACTTTC
cdr3_aa: CASSSRLRGTTGANVLTF

d_call: NA
j_call: TRBJ1-3
v_call: TRBV12-3/TRBV12-4
clone_size: NA
cdr3_nt: TGTGCCAGCAGTTTAGGAGGGTCTGGAAACACCATATATTTT
cdr3_aa: CASSLGGSGNTIYF

d_call: TRBD1
j_call: TRBJ2-7
v_call: TRBV6-5
clone_size: many
cdr3_nt: TGTGCCAGCACCCAGAGGGACAGGGGCTACGAGCAGTACTTC
cdr3_aa: CASTQRDRGYEQYF

d_call: NA
j_call: TRBJ2-7
v_call: TRBV7-9
clone_size: few
cdr3_nt: TGTGCCAGCTCGGGACCGGCCTACGAGCAGTACTTC
cdr3_aa: CASSGPAYEQYF

d_call: NA
j_call: TRBJ2-2
v_call: TRBV27
clone_size: many
cdr3_nt: TGTGCCAGCAGTTTATCGTCGACCGGGGAGCTGTTTTTT
cdr3_aa: CASSLSSTGELFF

d_call: NA
j_call: TRBJ2-4
v_call: TRBV18
clone_size: few
cdr3_nt: TGTGCCAGCTCACCAATCGGACAGCCCATAGCCAAAAACATTCAGTACTTC
cdr3_aa: CASSPIGQPIAKNIQYF

d_call: TRBD1
j_call: TRBJ1-1
v_call: TRBV24-1
clone_size: few
cdr3_nt: TGTGCCACCAGTGATTCCGGGACAGGGGGAACTGAAGCTTTCTTT
cdr3_aa: CATSDSGTGGTEAFF

d_call: TRBD1
j_call: TRBJ2-1
v_call: TRBV5-1
clone_size: NA
cdr3_nt: TGCGCCAGCAGCGGTGGACAGGGCGGCTACAATGAGCAGTTCTTC
cdr3_aa: CASSGGQGGYNEQFF

d_call: NA
j_call: TRBJ2-1
v_call: TRBV6-5
clone_size: few
cdr3_nt: TGTGCCAGCAGTTACCCCGGACGGCAACAGTTCTTC
cdr3_aa: CASSYPGRQQFF

d_call: TRBD1
j_call: TRBJ1-1
v_call: TRBV20-1
clone_size: few
cdr3_nt: TGCAGTGCTAGTTGGGACAGACGCCAAGCTTTCTTT
cdr3_aa: CSASWDRRQAFF

d_call: NA
j_call: TRBJ2-1
v_call: TRBV12-5
clone_size: NA
cdr3_nt: TGTGCTAGTGGTTTGGACAGACTCTACAATGAGCAGTTCTTC
cdr3_aa: CASGLDRLYNEQFF

d_call: NA
j_call: TRBJ1-5
v_call: TRBV30
clone_size: NA
cdr3_nt: TGTGCCTGGAGTCCGACAGAGATACAGCCCCAGCATTTT
cdr3_aa: CAWSPTEIQPQHF

d_call: NA
j_call: TRBJ2-1
v_call: TRBV6-5
clone_size: NA
cdr3_nt: TGTGCCAGCAGTTCCGACGGACCTGGGGAGCAGTTCTTC
cdr3_aa: CASSSDGPGEQFF

d_call: NA
j_call: TRBJ2-3
v_call: TRBV12-3/TRBV12-4
clone_size: many
cdr3_nt: TGTGCCAGCAGTTGGGTTGCGGGCAGAAGAACAGATACGCAGTATTTT
cdr3_aa: CASSWVAGRRTDTQYF

d_call: TRBD2
j_call: TRBJ2-7
v_call: TRBV18
clone_size: NA
cdr3_nt: TGTGCCAGCTCCCCTAGCGGGGGGCCTACCTACGAGCAGTACTTC
cdr3_aa: CASSPSGGPTYEQYF

d_call: TRBD2
j_call: TRBJ2-3
v_call: TRBV5-1
clone_size: NA
cdr3_nt: TGCGCCAGCAGCCTGCGGGGGGGCCTGACAGATACGCAGTATTTT
cdr3_aa: CASSLRGGLTDTQYF

d_call: TRBD1
j_call: TRBJ2-2
v_call: TRBV5-1
clone_size: few
cdr3_nt: TGCGCCAGCAGCGACCGGGACAGGGGCTCGACCGGGGAGCTGTTTTTT
cdr3_aa: CASSDRDRGSTGELFF

d_call: TRBD1
j_call: TRBJ2-3
v_call: TRBV5-5
clone_size: NA
cdr3_nt: TGTGCCAGCAGCTTGGTCAGGGGGCCGGTAGATACGCAGTATTTT
cdr3_aa: CASSLVRGPVDTQYF

d_call: TRBD2
j_call: TRBJ2-2
v_call: TRBV11-3
clone_size: NA
cdr3_nt: TGTGCCAGCAGCTTTCCGGGACTAGGTGCCGGGGAGCTGTTTTTT
cdr3_aa: CASSFPGLGAGELFF

d_call: TRBD2
j_call: TRBJ2-3
v_call: TRBV12-3/TRBV12-4
clone_size: few
cdr3_nt: TGTGCCAGCACCGAGCGGGAGTATAAAGATACGCAGTATTTT
cdr3_aa: CASTEREYKDTQYF

d_call: TRBD2
j_call: TRBJ2-3
v_call: TRBV2
clone_size: few
cdr3_nt: TGTGCCAGCAGCGCGGGGGGACACACAGATACGCAGTATTTT
cdr3_aa: CASSAGGHTDTQYF

d_call: NA
j_call: TRBJ2-1
v_call: TRBV6-4
clone_size: many
cdr3_nt: TGTGCCAGCAGTGCTCTTTGGACAGACAATGAGCAGTTCTTC
cdr3_aa: CASSALWTDNEQFF

d_call: NA
j_call: TRBJ2-5
v_call: TRBV4-1
clone_size: NA
cdr3_nt: TGCGCCAGCAGCCAAGGGGCCGGGGCCCAGTACTTC
cdr3_aa: CASSQGAGAQYF

d_call: NA
j_call: TRBJ2-1
v_call: TRBV4-3
clone_size: few
cdr3_nt: TGCGCCAGCAGCCAGTACAGGGGAGGCTACAATGAGCAGTTCTTC
cdr3_aa: CASSQYRGGYNEQFF

d_call: NA
j_call: TRBJ1-2
v_call: TRBV6-1
clone_size: NA
cdr3_nt: TGTGCCAGCAGTGCACGGTGGGAACACTATGGCTACACCTTC
cdr3_aa: CASSARWEHYGYTF

d_call: NA
j_call: TRBJ2-2
v_call: TRBV9
clone_size: few
cdr3_nt: TGTGCCAGCAGCGTATCAGGGGCAGGGAGGCATGACGGGGAGCTGTTTTTT
cdr3_aa: CASSVSGAGRHDGELFF

d_call: TRBD1
j_call: TRBJ1-2
v_call: TRBV7-9
clone_size: NA
cdr3_nt: TGTGCCAGCAGCTTATCTGGACAGGGGGCCATTGGCTACACCTTC
cdr3_aa: CASSLSGQGAIGYTF

d_call: NA
j_call: TRBJ1-2
v_call: TRBV5-6
clone_size: few
cdr3_nt: TGTGCCAGCAGCTTTCCGGGGCACTATGGCTACACCTTC
cdr3_aa: CASSFPGHYGYTF

d_call: NA
j_call: TRBJ2-7
v_call: TRBV20-1
clone_size: NA
cdr3_nt: TGCAGTGCTAGTGGGACCGGGTACGAGCAGTACTTC
cdr3_aa: CSASGTGYEQYF

d_call: NA
j_call: TRBJ2-5
v_call: TRBV4-1
clone_size: NA
cdr3_nt: TGCGCCAGCAGCCACCCCGATTCCGGACGGGAGACCCAGTACTTC
cdr3_aa: CASSHPDSGRETQYF

d_call: TRBD1
j_call: TRBJ2-1
v_call: TRBV7-2
clone_size: few
cdr3_nt: TGTGCCAGCAGCTTAACTTGGGGACAGGGCGACAATGAGCAGTTCTTC
cdr3_aa: CASSLTWGQGDNEQFF

d_call: NA
j_call: TRBJ2-7
v_call: TRBV7-6
clone_size: NA
cdr3_nt: TGTGCCAGCAGCCGCGGCGGACACAACTACGAGCAGTACTTC
cdr3_aa: CASSRGGHNYEQYF

d_call: NA
j_call: TRBJ2-3
v_call: TRBV11-2
clone_size: NA
cdr3_nt: TGTGCCAGCGCAGGGCCCTATTCCGCAGATACGCAGTATTTT
cdr3_aa: CASAGPYSADTQYF

d_call: TRBD1
j_call: TRBJ2-2
v_call: TRBV24-1
clone_size: NA
cdr3_nt: TGTGCCACTATGGGACAGGAAAACACCGGGGAGCTGTTTTTT
cdr3_aa: CATMGQENTGELFF

d_call: TRBD1
j_call: TRBJ2-2
v_call: TRBV12-5
clone_size: NA
cdr3_nt: TGTGCTAGTGGTTTGGCTTCGCCCGGGACAGGGTTCCCCGGGGAGCTGTTTTTT
cdr3_aa: CASGLASPGTGFPGELFF

d_call: NA
j_call: TRBJ1-2
v_call: TRBV9
clone_size: NA
cdr3_nt: TGTGCCAGCAGCGTACCTAAGACAGGAATCGGTGGCTACACCTTC
cdr3_aa: CASSVPKTGIGGYTF

d_call: TRBD2
j_call: TRBJ2-2
v_call: TRBV12-3/TRBV12-4
clone_size: NA
cdr3_nt: TGTGCCAGCAGTTTAAGAGGGACTAGTTCCGGGGAGCTGTTTTTT
cdr3_aa: CASSLRGTSSGELFF

d_call: TRBD1
j_call: TRBJ2-5
v_call: TRBV29-1
clone_size: once
cdr3_nt: TGCAGCGTTGCAGGGGGCTTGGATACCCAGTACTTC
cdr3_aa: CSVAGGLDTQYF